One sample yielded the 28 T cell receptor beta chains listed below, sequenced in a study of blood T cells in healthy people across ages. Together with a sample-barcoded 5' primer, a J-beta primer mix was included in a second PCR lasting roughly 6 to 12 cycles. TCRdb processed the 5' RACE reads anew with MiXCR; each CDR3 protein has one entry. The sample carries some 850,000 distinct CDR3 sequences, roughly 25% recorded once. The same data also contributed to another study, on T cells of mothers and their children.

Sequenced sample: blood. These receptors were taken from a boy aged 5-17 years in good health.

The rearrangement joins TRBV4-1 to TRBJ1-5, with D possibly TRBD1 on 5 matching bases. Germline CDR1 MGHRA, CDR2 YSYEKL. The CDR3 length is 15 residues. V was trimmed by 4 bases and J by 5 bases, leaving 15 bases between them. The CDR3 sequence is CASSRGGQGHQPQHF. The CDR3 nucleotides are TGCGCCAGCAGCCGAGGAGGGCAGGGTCATCAGCCCCAGCATTTT.

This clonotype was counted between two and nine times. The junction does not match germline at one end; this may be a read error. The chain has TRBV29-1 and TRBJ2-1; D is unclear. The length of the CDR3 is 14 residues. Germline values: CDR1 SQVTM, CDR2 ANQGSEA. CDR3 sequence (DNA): TGCAACGTTGCCCCCGACCCGAATTACAATGAGCAGTTCTTC. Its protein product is CNVAPDPNYNEQFF.

In DNA, the CDR3 is TGTGCCAGCAGGAGGCAGGGGGCAAATCAGCCCCAGCATTTT. It encodes CASRRQGANQPQHF. This chain connects TRBV28 to TRBJ1-5, with 8 bases that match TRBD1. Looked up from germline, CDR1 is MDHEN and CDR2 is SYDVKM. This CDR3 comprises 14 residues. J lost 4 bases, V lost 6 bases, and 5 bases had no gene match.

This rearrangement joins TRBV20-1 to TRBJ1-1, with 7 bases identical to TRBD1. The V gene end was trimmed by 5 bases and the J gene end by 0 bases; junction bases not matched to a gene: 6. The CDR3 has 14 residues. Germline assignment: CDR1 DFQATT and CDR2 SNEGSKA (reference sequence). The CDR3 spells CSAFRQGVNTEAFF. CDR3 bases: TGCAGTGCTTTTAGACAGGGAGTGAACACTGAAGCTTTCTTT.

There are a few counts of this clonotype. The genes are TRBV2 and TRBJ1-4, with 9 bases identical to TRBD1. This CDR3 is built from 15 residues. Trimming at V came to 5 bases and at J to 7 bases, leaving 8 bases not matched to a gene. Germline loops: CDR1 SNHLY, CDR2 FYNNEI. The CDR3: CASSFGTGGSEKLFF. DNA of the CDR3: TGTGCCAGCAGTTTTGGAACAGGGGGCTCTGAAAAACTGTTTTTT.

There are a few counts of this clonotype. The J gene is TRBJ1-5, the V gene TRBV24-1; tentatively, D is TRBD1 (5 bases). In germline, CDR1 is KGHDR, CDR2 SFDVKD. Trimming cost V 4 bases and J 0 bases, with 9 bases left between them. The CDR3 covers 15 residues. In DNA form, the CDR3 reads TGTGCCACCAGTGACCACAGGTATAGCAATCAGCCCCAGCATTTT. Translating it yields CATSDHRYSNQPQHF.

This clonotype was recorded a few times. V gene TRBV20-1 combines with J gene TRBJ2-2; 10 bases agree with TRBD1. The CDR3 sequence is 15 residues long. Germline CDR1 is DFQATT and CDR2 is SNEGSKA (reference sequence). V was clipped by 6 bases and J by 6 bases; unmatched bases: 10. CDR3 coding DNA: TGCAGTGCCCCCGGTGGGACAGGGGCCGCCGGGGAGCTGTTTTTT. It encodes CSAPGGTGAAGELFF.

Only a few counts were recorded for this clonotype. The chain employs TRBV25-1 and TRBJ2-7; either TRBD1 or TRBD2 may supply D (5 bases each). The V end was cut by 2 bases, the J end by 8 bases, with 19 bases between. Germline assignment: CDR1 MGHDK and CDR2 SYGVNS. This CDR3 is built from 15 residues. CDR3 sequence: CASSEPGDGSLKQYF. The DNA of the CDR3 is TGTGCCAGCAGTGAACCCGGGGACGGCAGTCTTAAGCAGTACTTC.

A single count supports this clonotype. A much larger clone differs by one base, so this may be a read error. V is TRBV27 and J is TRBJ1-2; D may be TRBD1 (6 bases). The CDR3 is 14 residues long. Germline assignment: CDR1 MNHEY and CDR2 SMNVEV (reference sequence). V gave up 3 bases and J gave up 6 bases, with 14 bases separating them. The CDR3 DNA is TGTGCCAGCAGTTTTATAAGGGGGGCGGATGGCTACACCTTC. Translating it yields CASSFIRGADGYTF.

CDR3 coding DNA: TGCGCCAGCAGTGTGAGCGGGGGTTACGAGACCCAGTACTTC. This sequence encodes CASSVSGGYETQYF. The V call is TRBV10-2, the J call TRBJ2-5, with 8 bases identical to TRBD2. This CDR3 region has 14 residues. Trimming cost V 4 bases and J 5 bases; bases outside gene matches: 6. Per germline, CDR1 WSHSY and CDR2 SAAADI.

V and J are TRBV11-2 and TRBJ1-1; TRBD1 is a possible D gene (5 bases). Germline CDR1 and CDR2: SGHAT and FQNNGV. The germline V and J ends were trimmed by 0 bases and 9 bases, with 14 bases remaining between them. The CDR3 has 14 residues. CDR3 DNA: TGTGCCAGCAGCTTAGATCGGGACCCGACGAAAGCTTTCTTT. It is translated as CASSLDRDPTKAFF.

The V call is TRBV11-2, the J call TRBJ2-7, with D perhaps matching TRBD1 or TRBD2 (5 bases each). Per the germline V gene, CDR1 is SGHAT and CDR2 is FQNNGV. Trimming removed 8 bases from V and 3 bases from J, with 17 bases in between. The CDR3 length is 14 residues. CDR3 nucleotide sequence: TGTGCCAGCCGGAGGCCCGGGGCCTACTACGAGCAGTACTTC. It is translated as CASRRPGAYYEQYF. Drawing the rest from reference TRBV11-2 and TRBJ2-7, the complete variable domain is EAGVAQSPRYKIIEKRQSVAFWCNPISGHATLYWYQQILGQGPKLLIQFQNNGVVDDSQLPKDRFSAERLKGVDSTLKIQPAKLEDSAVYLCASRRPGAYYEQYFGPGTRLTVT.

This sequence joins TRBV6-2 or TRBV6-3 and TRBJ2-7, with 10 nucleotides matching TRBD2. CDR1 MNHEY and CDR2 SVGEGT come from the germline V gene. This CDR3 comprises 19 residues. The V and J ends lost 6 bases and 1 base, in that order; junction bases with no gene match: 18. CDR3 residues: CASSHPSRGSSGSSYEQYF. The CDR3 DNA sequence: TGTGCCAGCAGCCACCCATCCCGAGGCTCTAGCGGGAGTTCCTACGAGCAGTACTTC.

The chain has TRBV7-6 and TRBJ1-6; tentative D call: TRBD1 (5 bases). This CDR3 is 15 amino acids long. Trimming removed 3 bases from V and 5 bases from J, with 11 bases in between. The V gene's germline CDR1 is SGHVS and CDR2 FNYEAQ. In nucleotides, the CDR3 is TGTGCCAGCAGCTTGTCGGGGGAAAATAATTCACCCCTCCACTTT. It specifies CASSLSGENNSPLHF.

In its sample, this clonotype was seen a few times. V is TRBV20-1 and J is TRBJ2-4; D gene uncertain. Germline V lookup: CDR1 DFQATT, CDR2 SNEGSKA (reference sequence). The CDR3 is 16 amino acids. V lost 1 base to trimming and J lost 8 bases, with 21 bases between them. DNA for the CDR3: TGCAGTGCTAGAGCTGTGTCTTCCGGGCCAACGGACATTCAGTACTTC. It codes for CSARAVSSGPTDIQYF.

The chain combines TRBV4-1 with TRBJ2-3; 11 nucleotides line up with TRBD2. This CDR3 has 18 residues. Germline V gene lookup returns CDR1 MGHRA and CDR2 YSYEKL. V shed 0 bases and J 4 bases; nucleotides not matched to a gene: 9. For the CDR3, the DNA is TGCGCCAGCAGCCAAGAGCCGGCTAGCGGGGGGTGGGCAGATACGCAGTATTTT. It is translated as CASSQEPASGGWADTQYF.

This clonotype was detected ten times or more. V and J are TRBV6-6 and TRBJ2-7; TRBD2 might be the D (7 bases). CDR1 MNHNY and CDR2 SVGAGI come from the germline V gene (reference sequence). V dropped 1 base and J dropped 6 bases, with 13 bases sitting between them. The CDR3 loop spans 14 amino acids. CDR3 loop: CASSYWGGGSEQYF. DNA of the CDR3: TGTGCCAGCAGTTACTGGGGGGGCGGGTCCGAGCAGTACTTC.

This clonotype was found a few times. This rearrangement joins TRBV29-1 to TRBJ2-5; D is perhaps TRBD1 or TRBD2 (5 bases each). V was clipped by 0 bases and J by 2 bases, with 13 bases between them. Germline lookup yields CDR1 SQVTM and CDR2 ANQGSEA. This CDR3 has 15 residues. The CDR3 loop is CSVEDQGRLQETQYF. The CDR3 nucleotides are TGCAGCGTTGAAGATCAGGGACGGTTACAAGAGACCCAGTACTTC.

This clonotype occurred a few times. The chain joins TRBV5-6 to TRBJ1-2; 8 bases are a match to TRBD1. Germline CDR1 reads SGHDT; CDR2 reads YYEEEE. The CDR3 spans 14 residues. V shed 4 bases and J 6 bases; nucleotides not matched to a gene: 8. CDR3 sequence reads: CASSLMPQGDGYTF. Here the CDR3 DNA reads TGTGCCAGCAGCCTAATGCCACAGGGGGATGGCTACACCTTC. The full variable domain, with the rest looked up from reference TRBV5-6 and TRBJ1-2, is DAGVTQSPTHLIKTRGQQVTLRCSPKSGHDTVSWYQQALGQGPQFIFQYYEEEERQRGNFPDRFSGHQFPNYSSELNVNALLLGDSALYLCASSLMPQGDGYTFGSGTRLTVV.

The CDR3 is CSARRRNSYEQYF. DNA for the CDR3: TGCAGTGCTAGACGACGGAACTCCTACGAGCAGTACTTC. The V call is TRBV20-1, the J call TRBJ2-5; D not certain. The end of the DNA aligns better with TRBJ2-7, so the J call may be wrong. The CDR3 is 13 residues long. The germline CDR1 and CDR2 sequences are DFQATT and SNEGSKA (reference sequence).

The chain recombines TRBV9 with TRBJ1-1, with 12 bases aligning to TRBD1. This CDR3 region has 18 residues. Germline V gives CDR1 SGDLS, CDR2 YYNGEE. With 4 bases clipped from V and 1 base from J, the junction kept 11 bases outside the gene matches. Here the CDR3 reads CASSPGTGGPEWNTEAFF. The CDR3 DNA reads TGTGCCAGCAGCCCAGGGACAGGGGGCCCCGAATGGAACACTGAAGCTTTCTTT.

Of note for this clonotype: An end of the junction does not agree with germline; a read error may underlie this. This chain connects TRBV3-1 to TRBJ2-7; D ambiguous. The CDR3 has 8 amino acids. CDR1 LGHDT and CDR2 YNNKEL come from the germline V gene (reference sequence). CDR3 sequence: CASSPRLF. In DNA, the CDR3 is TGTGCCAGCAGCCCCCGACTCTTC.

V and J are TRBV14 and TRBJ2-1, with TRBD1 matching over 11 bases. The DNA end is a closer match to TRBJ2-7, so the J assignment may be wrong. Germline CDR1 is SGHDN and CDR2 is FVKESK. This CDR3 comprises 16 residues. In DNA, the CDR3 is TGTGCCAGCAGCCTCAAACCGGGACAGGGGGTCCACGAGCAGTACTTC. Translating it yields CASSLKPGQGVHEQYF.

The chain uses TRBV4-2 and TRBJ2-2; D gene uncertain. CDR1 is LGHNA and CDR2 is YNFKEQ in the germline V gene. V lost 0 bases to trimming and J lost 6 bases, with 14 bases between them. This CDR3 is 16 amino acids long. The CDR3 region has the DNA TGTGCCAGCAGCCAAGATAAGGGAAACGGAGCCGGGGAGCTGTTTTTT. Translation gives CASSQDKGNGAGELFF.

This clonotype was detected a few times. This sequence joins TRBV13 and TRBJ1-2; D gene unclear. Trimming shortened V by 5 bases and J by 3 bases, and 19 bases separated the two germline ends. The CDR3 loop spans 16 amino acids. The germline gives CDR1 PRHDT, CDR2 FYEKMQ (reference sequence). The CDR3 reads CASSKDLGFYDYGYTF. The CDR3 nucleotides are TGTGCCAGCAGCAAAGACCTAGGGTTTTATGACTATGGCTACACCTTC.

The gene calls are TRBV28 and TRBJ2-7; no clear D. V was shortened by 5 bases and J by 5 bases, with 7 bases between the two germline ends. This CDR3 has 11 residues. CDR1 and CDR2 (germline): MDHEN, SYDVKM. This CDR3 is CASSNWDEQYF. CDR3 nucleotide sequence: TGTGCCAGCAGTAATTGGGACGAGCAGTACTTC.

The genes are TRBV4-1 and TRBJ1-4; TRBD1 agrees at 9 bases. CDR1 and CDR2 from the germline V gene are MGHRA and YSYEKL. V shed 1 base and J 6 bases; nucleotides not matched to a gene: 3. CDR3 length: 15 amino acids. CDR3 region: CASSQGDRVDEKLFF. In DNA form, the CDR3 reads TGCGCCAGCAGCCAAGGGGACAGGGTGGATGAAAAACTGTTTTTT.

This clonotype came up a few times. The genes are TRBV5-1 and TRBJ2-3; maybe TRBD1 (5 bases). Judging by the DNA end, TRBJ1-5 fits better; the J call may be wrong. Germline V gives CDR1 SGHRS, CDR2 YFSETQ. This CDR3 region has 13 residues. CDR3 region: CASSRGGSDTQHF. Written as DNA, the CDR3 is TGCGCCAGCTCCCGGGGGGGATCAGATACGCAGCATTTT.